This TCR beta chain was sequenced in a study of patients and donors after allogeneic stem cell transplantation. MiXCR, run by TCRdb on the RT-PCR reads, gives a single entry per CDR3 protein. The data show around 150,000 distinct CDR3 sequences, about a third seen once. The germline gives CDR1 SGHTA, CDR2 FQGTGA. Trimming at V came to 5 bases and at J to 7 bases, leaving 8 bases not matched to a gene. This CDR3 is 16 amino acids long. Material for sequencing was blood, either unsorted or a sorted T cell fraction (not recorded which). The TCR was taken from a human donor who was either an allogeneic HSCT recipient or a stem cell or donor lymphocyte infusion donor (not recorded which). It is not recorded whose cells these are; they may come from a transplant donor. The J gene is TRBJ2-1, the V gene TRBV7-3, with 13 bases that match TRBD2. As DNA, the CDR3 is TGTGCCAGCAGCGCCACTAGCGGGGGGGCTTGGAATGAGCAGTTCTTC. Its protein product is CASSATSGGAWNEQFF. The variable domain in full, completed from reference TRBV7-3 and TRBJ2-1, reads GAGVSQTPSNKVTEKGKYVELRCDPISGHTALYWYRQSLGQGPEFLIYFQGTGAADDSGLPNDRFFAVRPEGSVSTLKIQRTERGDSAVYLCASSATSGGAWNEQFFGPGTRLTVL.